Below, one T cell receptor (beta chain) is given with its context. Its specific antigen is unknown. Per-base qualities were not stored, and no clone one base away is much larger. The time point label here, explained by the study, means: baseline before first vaccination. Vaccinee samples were obtained from the UK trials COV001 and COV002, which included a single-blind randomized controlled phase 2/3 trial of AZD1222 (ChAdOx1 nCoV-19) in healthy adults. For TCRbeta chain sequencing, PBMC samples were collected from trial participants at day 0 and at day 28 after the second dose. The sample belongs to a study of T cell responses to AZD1222 COVID-19 vaccine listed by TCRdb under 2021. Regarding the complete study: Because spike-specific TCR depth and breadth did not differ between the two schedules, AZD1222 recipients who got a second dose at roughly 4 weeks were pooled with those who got a second dose at roughly 12 weeks. A total of 240 or so trial participants underwent TCR sequencing, of whom under 220 had received two doses of AZD1222 and approximately 26 had received two doses of the MenACWY control vaccine. Trial participants were enrolled by age into subgroups of 18-55, 56-69 and 70-plus years, and 148, 28 and 57 TCR-sequenced participants, respectively, were included in these subgroups. The full study reports these points: Only a handful of AZD1222 recipients were SARS-CoV-2 seropositive at baseline, limiting conclusions about previously exposed vaccinees. Because no day 14 peak-response samples were available, the repertoires could be characterized only after the peak T cell response. Vaccine-associated CD4 TCRs spanned the whole spike protein, with dominant responses in regions 160-218 and 743-854. In the small 56-69-year group, the increase in depth fell short of significance, most likely because of low power. Most participants were white British and females outnumbered males, and the authors suggested that clonal diversity may have been underestimated. Nearly half of unique spike-specific TCRs reportedly recognized epitopes outside regions mutated in the B.1.351 and B.1.1.7 variants. Spike-specific TCR breadth and depth rose significantly after two AZD1222 doses compared with day 0 and with MenACWY recipients.

The CDR3 regions of human TCRbeta chains were analyzed by immunosequencing. On the study's bioinformatics: Repertoire TCRs were checked for matches against a reference library of SARS-CoV-2-specific TCRs that had been generated using the MIRA antigen-specificity platform. Breadth was defined as the fraction of unique TCRs that were SARS-CoV-2-associated. Depth was defined as the fraction of total T cells that were SARS-CoV-2-associated. Using the MIRA data, each spike-specific TCR was assigned both to the spike region to which the TCR was reactive and to a CD4 or CD8 class. Log10-transformed breadth and depth values were compared by one-way ANOVA with Sidak's multiple comparisons tests. TCRdb obtained this table from immuneACCESS and retained in-frame rearrangements with V and J assigned. These tables miss some clones; where compared with another copy, unresolved V genes account for less than half of the shortfall, and the remainder is unexplained. The V and J calls and clone size were taken over from that table, and D and trimming were inferred from the DNA. Here the sample has some 140,000 clones; 92% occur a single time. In total, the top ten clones hold under 2% of the sample.

CDR1 and CDR2 (SGHRS, YFSETQ) derive from the germline V gene. The CDR3 spans 15 residues, from the cysteine through the phenylalanine. Only the CDR3 portion is preserved as DNA: 45 bases, with reading frame beginning at the first base. Trimming takes 0 bases off V and 6 bases off J; junction bases not matched to a gene: 3. The chain joins TRBV5-1 to TRBJ2-3; TRBD1 matches 11 bases in the middle. This clonotype was obtained from an adult in good health. The sample here was peripheral blood, taken on day 0 of AZD1222 vaccination. In nucleotides, the sequence is TGCGCCAGCAGCTTGGTTGGACAGGGGGCGGATACGCAGTATTTT. Translated, this is CASSLVGQGADTQYF.